The present T cell receptor beta chain was sequenced within a study of human versus mouse CDR3 diversity and MHC coevolution. Remarks on this clone: The target antigen is unknown.

Using immunoSEQ multiplex PCR, the repertoire was profiled, and TCRdb retains in-frame clones only, with some absent. The profile shows about 83,000 clones, about nine tenths of them singletons. Study conclusions and caveats: iCHAO1 estimated the human TCR beta repertoire at some 1.6 million clonotypes. Human CDR3s averaged more deletions and insertions than mouse CDR3s.

Looked up from germline, CDR1 is SGHRS and CDR2 is YFSETQ. V lost 0 bases and J 0 bases, leaving 9 bases between the germline ends. CDR3 size: 15 residues. Naive CD4 T cells were sorted as CD45RO-negative, CD62L-positive. This chain connects TRBV5-1 to TRBJ1-2; D may be TRBD1 (5 bases). This sequence originates from a person between 25 and 69 years old in good health. The sample consisted of naive CD4+ T cells from blood. As for subset: CD45RO-negative CD62L-positive naive CD4 T cells. For the CDR3, the DNA is TGCGCCAGCAGCTTGGGGACGACAGCTAACTATGGCTACACCTTC. Translation gives CASSLGTTANYGYTF.